Below, one TCR beta chain is given with its context. This sample was included in a study of blood T cell repertoires in COVID-19. Turning to the study itself: Nucleic acid was either cDNA or gDNA, and it came from T cells, B-cell-depleted T cells, or PBMCs.

Germline CDR1 KGHSH, CDR2 LQKENI. The CDR3 spans 13 residues. Trimming pared 3 bases from V and 9 bases from J, leaving 9 bases between. The protocol was immunoSEQ multiplex PCR, while the TCRdb copy is restricted to in-frame clones and leaves out a portion. The sample shows under 70,000 clones, over 75% of them seen only once. The sequence came from a man aged 55 to 70 with acute or convalescent COVID-19. The sample taken for sequencing was peripheral blood. V and J are TRBV18 and TRBJ1-6; D unresolved. Here the CDR3 reads CASSPDSSSPLHF. The CDR3 nucleotides read TGTGCCAGCTCACCGGACTCGAGTTCACCCCTCCACTTT.